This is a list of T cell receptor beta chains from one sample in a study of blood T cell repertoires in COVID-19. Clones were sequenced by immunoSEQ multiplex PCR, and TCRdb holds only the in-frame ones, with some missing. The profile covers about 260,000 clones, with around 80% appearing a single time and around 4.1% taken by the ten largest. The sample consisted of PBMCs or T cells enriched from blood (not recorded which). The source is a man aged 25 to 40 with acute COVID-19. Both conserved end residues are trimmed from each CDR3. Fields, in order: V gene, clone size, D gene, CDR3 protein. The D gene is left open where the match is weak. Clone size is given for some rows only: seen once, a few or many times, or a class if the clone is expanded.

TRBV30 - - AWLYTAGANVLT
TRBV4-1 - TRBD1 ASSQETGDNYGYT
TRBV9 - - ASSVAGSKMNEQF
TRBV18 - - ASSPMDTANYGYT
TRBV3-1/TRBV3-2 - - ASSLPVWWNTGELF
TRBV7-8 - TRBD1 ASSLALPGTGPNSNQPQH
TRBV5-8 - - ASSLEMGAKNIQY
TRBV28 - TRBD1 ATSGTGHTYYGYT
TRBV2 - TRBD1 ASSELGQGMNTEAF
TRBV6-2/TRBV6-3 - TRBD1 ASSYSATGYSPLH
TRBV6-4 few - ASSSDPAGGTDTQY
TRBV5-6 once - ASSSTGLDQPQH
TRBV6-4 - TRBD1 ASSDKGQGGYGYT
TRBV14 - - ASSQETRNSPLH
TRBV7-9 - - ASSKILTSNTGELF
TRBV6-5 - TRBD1 ASSHRGTDGELF
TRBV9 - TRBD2 ASSVGTSGLTDTQY
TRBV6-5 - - ASSYSNRGTGELF
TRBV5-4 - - ASGAGTSNSPLH
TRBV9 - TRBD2 ASSPRRESYTGELF
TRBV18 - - ASSPPGPNSNQPQH
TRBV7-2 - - ASSLEVGRPNQPQH
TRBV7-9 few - ASSFSTNEKLF
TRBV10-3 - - AISESTLPIKTDGKYTDTQY
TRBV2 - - ASSNPEAGNQPQH
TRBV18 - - ASSLYDSYNEQF
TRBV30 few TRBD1 AWNQGTGNYGYT
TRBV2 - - ASSGQRVKDQPQH
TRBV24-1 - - ATSDSTGEQF
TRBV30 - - AWSQPLREGTEAF
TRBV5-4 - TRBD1 ASSLAGQGARGYT
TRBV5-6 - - ASSGAGVADTQY
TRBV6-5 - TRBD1 ASSLLQGANTEAF
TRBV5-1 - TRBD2 ASSLSTSEGEQF
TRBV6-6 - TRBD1 ASSSRQGPGTF
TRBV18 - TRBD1 ASSRRGTGAQETQY
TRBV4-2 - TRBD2 ASRTSGSYNEQF
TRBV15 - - ATSGRSYNEQF
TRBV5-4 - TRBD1 ASSSRGQGFETQY
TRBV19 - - ASSYGGTEAF
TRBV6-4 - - ASSDSPGAFYGYT
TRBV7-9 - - ASSSPTQGEAF
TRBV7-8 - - ASSTKMNTEAF
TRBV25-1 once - ASSRTASNTGELF
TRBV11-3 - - ASSLQYRASNEKLF
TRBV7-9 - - ASRLGENRPPGKQF
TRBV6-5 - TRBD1 ASTPTGGYYGYT
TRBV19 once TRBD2 ASSSTSGRASYNEQF